These 15 T cell receptor beta chains were all obtained from the same sample, sequenced in a study of immune characterization of retroperitoneal liposarcoma. Each CDR3 protein is one row after TCRdb ran MiXCR on the PCR reads. This table has 9,500 to 12,000 distinct CDR3 sequences, roughly 28% appearing once. The sequenced material came from tumor tissue. The receptors were gathered from a female donor with retroperitoneal liposarcoma.

This clonotype is termed medium-sized. The rearrangement links TRBV6-1 to TRBJ2-1, with TRBD2 identical over 8 bases. Germline values: CDR1 MNHNS, CDR2 SASEGT. CDR3 length: 14 amino acids. The V segment lost 7 bases and the J segment 4 bases; nucleotides outside the gene matches: 6. The CDR3 is CASKPAGAYNEQFF. The CDR3 nucleotides are TGTGCCAGCAAGCCAGCGGGGGCTTACAATGAGCAGTTCTTC.

V and J are TRBV6-6 and TRBJ2-5; 9 bases line up with TRBD2. Judging by the DNA end, TRBJ2-7 fits better; the J call may be wrong. The CDR3 has 15 residues. The germline V gene encodes CDR1 MNHNY and CDR2 SVGAGI (reference sequence). Here the CDR3 DNA reads TGTGCCAGCAGTGTTGAGCTAGCGGGGAACTACGAGCAGTACGTC. Translation: CASSVELAGNYEQYV.

The genes are TRBV7-2 and TRBJ2-3; D remains unclear. Germline V gene sequence: CDR1 SGHTA, CDR2 FQGNSA. This CDR3 region has 18 residues. V gave up 5 bases and J gave up 2 bases, with 23 bases separating them. The CDR3 DNA is TGTGCCAGCAGCCGGCCTCGCGGAGCTGGCGAAAACACAGATACGCAGTATTTT. Translation gives CASSRPRGAGENTDTQYF.

The chain employs TRBV11-2 and TRBJ2-1, with 9 bases matching TRBD1. The CDR3 is 15 residues long. Per the germline V gene, CDR1 is SGHAT and CDR2 is FQNNGV. J lost 10 bases, V lost 2 bases, and 9 bases had no gene match. CDR3 residues: CASSLSGTGSYEQFF. CDR3 nucleotides: TGTGCCAGCAGCTTAAGTGGGACAGGGAGCTACGAGCAGTTCTTC.

Judged by abundance, this clonotype is medium-sized. CDR3 protein: CASSFMVAYYNEQFF. The CDR3 nucleotides read TGTGCCAGCAGTTTTATGGTGGCATACTACAATGAGCAGTTCTTC. The chain is built from TRBV12-3 or TRBV12-4 and TRBJ2-1; D is ambiguous. The CDR3 has 15 amino acids. The V end was cut by 3 bases, the J end by 3 bases, with 12 bases between.

The chain employs TRBV6-4 and TRBJ2-4, with TRBD2 matching over 9 bases. This CDR3 is 16 amino acids long. Unmatched junction bases numbered 17, after V lost 4 bases and J lost 13 bases. Germline V gene sequence: CDR1 MRHNA, CDR2 SNTAGT. The CDR3 DNA reads TGTGCCAGCAGTGGAGCTAGCGGGGAGGCCTACAATGAGCAGTACTTC. Translating gives CASSGASGEAYNEQYF.

This chain joins TRBV12-3 or TRBV12-4 and TRBJ2-1; D perhaps matches TRBD1 (5 bases). The V end lost 3 bases, the J end lost 5 bases, and 14 bases lay between the germline ends. The CDR3 loop spans 15 amino acids. The CDR3 protein is CASSFLRQGNNEQFF. As DNA, the CDR3 is TGTGCCAGCAGTTTCTTAAGGCAGGGAAACAATGAGCAGTTCTTC.

This clonotype was detected ten times or more. The chain joins TRBV12-3 or TRBV12-4 to TRBJ2-1; D is perhaps TRBD2 (6 bases). V lost 4 bases and J lost 13, with 11 bases in between. The CDR3 sequence is 11 residues long. The CDR3 coding sequence is TGTGCCAGCAGTTCGGGACTCCTCCAGTTCTTC. This sequence encodes CASSSGLLQFF.

This clonotype is categorized as medium-sized (0.01 to 0.1%). The V and J genes are TRBV6-1 and TRBJ1-6; D ambiguous. CDR3 length: 12 residues. V lost 3 bases and J lost 8, with 5 bases in between. In germline, CDR1 is MNHNS, CDR2 SASEGT. CDR3 amino acids: CASSDRYSPLHF. In DNA form, the CDR3 reads TGTGCCAGCAGTGACAGGTATTCACCCCTCCACTTT.

By its share, this clonotype is large. The gene calls are TRBV12-3 or TRBV12-4 and TRBJ2-5, with D hard to call. This CDR3 contains 17 residues. V was clipped by 0 bases and J by 4 bases, with 18 bases between them. Written as DNA, the CDR3 is TGTGCCAGCAGTTTAGCGCTGGGTTACGGGCGTCGAGAGACCCAGTACTTC. Protein product: CASSLALGYGRRETQYF.

This clonotype ranks as large. This sequence joins TRBV25-1 and TRBJ2-1, with D possibly being TRBD2 (5 bases). V lost 5 bases, J lost 7 bases, and 21 bases lay in between. The CDR3 is 16 residues long. Germline assignment: CDR1 MGHDK and CDR2 SYGVNS. The CDR3: CASSKAGHERVNEQFF. CDR3 DNA: TGTGCCAGCAGTAAGGCGGGTCACGAAAGGGTGAATGAGCAGTTCTTC. The full variable domain, rest sourced from reference TRBV25-1 and TRBJ2-1, is EADIYQTPRYLVIGTGKKITLECSQTMGHDKMYWYQQDPGMELHLIHYSYGVNSTEKGDLSSESTVSRIRTEHFPLTLESARPSHTSQYLCASSKAGHERVNEQFFGPGTRLTVL.

This sequence joins TRBV6-1 and TRBJ2-7; tentative D call: TRBD1 (7 bases). The better agreement between TRBJ2-1 and the DNA end casts doubt on the J call. The CDR3 loop spans 17 amino acids. CDR1 and CDR2 (germline): MNHNS, SASEGT. The CDR3 sequence is CASSENGAGGLYNEQFF. The CDR3 nucleotides read TGTGCCAGCAGTGAAAATGGGGCAGGGGGACTTTACAATGAGCAGTTCTTC.

At least ten counts were recorded for this clonotype. In DNA, the CDR3 is TGTGCCAGCAGGCAGGGGGTGACCCAGCAGACGGAGACCCAGTTCTTC. As protein: CASRQGVTQQTETQFF. The chain is built from TRBV6-1 and TRBJ2-1; 7 bases agree with TRBD1. This CDR3 region has 16 residues. Germline CDR1 MNHNS, CDR2 SASEGT. V lost 6 bases and J lost 13; bases outside the gene matches: 21.

This clonotype is medium-sized. The rearrangement uses TRBV7-2 and TRBJ2-7; D possibly corresponds to TRBD2 (6 bases). This CDR3 has 13 residues. CDR1 SGHTA and CDR2 FQGNSA come from the germline V gene. The V gene lost 5 bases and the J gene lost 3 bases, with 11 bases spanning the gap. This CDR3 is CASSLDGGYEQYF. Here the CDR3 DNA reads TGTGCCAGCAGCCTCGACGGGGGCTACGAGCAGTACTTC.

This sequence joins TRBV6-6 and TRBJ1-1; D unclear. The CDR3 loop spans 12 amino acids. The germline V gene has CDR1 MNHNY and CDR2 SVGAGI (reference sequence). The V end lost 11 bases, the J end lost 7 bases, and 17 bases lay between the germline ends. CDR3 sequence (DNA): TGTGCCGCAATTAGACTGGACGGTGAAGCTTTCTTT. Translation: CAAIRLDGEAFF.